This record covers a single TCR beta chain. Using unique molecular identifiers, the investigators prepared the TCRbeta library. TCRdb independently ran MiXCR on the PCR reads; one entry per CDR3 protein. The repertoire holds approximately 1,000,000 distinct CDR3 sequences, with around 30% as singletons. The sample originates from a study of T-cell reconstitution after alpha-beta-depleted transplantation in children. Trimming left V 3 bases short and J 2 bases short, with 12 bases between. CDR1 SGDLS and CDR2 YYNGEE come from the germline V gene. The CDR3 spans 14 residues. The sample in question was PBMCs, mostly from graft donor cells, obtained 360 days after TCRalphabeta/CD19-depleted stem cell transplant. The V call is TRBV9, the J call TRBJ2-7, with a possible D match to TRBD2 (7 bases). The sequence was obtained from a boy under two years old who had a stem cell transplant for SCID, so the T cells may come from the graft donor. The DNA for the CDR3 is TGTGCCAGCAGCGAGGGGGGGGCCGCCTACGAGCAGTACTTC. This encodes CASSEGGAAYEQYF.